This TCR beta chain was captured by sequencing in a study of T cell clonality in common variable immunodeficiency. By sample fraction, this clone is medium-sized. What it binds is unknown. The observed sequence ends 3 residues before the CDR3 terminus, with the missing tail filled in from the germline J gene. V dropped 1 base and J dropped 4 bases, with 12 bases sitting between them. CDR3 size: 15 residues. CDR1 MNHNS and CDR2 SASEGT come from the germline V gene. Points from the study as a whole: Compared with healthy controls, CVID subjects showed increased TCRbeta clonality, mostly in about a third. Compared with controls, CVID subjects had fewer shared TCRbeta clones.

Method: immunoSEQ multiplex PCR; TCRdb's copy keeps in-frame clones and lacks some. The specimen has tens of thousands of clones, none found just once. This chain joins TRBV6-1 and TRBJ2-3, with TRBD2 as a possible D gene (5 bases). The sample consisted of peripheral blood mononuclear cells. The source of this sequence is a person aged 18 to 75 in good health. Incomplete CDR3 DNA: TGTGCCAGCAGTGAAGGTGCGGGCCAGGCAGATACG. Its protein is CASSEGAGQADT. The CDR3 in its entirety is CASSEGAGQADTQYF.